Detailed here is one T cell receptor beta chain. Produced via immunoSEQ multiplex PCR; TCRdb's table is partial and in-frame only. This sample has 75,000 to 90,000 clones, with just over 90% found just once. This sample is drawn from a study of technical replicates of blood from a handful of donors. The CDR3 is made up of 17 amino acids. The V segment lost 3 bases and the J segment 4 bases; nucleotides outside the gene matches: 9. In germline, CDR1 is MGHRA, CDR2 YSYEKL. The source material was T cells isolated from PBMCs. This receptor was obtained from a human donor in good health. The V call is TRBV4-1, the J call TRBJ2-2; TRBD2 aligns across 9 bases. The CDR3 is CASSHPLLTSGTGELFF. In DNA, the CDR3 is TGCGCCAGCAGCCACCCATTGCTGACTAGCGGCACCGGGGAGCTGTTTTTT.